This T cell receptor beta chain was profiled in a study of cytomegalovirus exposure and HLA in healthy donors. Regarding the study as a whole: The study labeled 150 to 200 TCR beta chains cytomegalovirus-associated. Under in vitro conditions, three CMV-associated chains were confirmed as specific for CMV antigens.

Some clones are missing from TCRdb's copy, which holds only in-frame ones; the method was immunoSEQ multiplex PCR. Among about 140,000 clones listed, roughly nine tenths were seen once. The donors were members of the validation cohort, which comprised 90 to 150 subjects and was separate from the first cohort of roughly 700 subjects. As regards this clone: No antigen is known for it.

The CDR3 runs to 12 residues. The germline V gene has CDR1 SGHKS and CDR2 YYEKEE (reference sequence). The V and J ends lost 1 base and 8 bases respectively, with 6 bases between them. The sequenced sample consisted of PBMCs. The J gene is TRBJ2-2, the V gene TRBV5-5; D unclear. This clonotype originated in a man aged 18 to 30 in good health and CMV-seronegative. The CDR3 DNA reads as TGTGCCAGCAGCTTGTGGCAGGGGGAGCTGTTTTTT. It codes for CASSLWQGELFF.